The source of this TCR beta chain is a study of cytomegalovirus exposure and HLA in healthy donors. Points from the study as a whole: The study designated 150 to 200 TCR beta chains cytomegalovirus-associated. Reports credit the classifier with highly specific, highly sensitive diagnosis of cytomegalovirus status. The tendency of first-cohort TCR clusters to co-occur in the 100 to 150 validation repertoires was identified by a subsequent analysis. Specificity for CMV antigens was confirmed in vitro for a few of the CMV-associated chains.

V lost 5 bases and J 2 bases, leaving 12 bases between the germline ends. The length of the CDR3 is 14 residues. CDR1 is MDHEN, CDR2 SYDVKM, per germline. Data came from immunoSEQ multiplex PCR; TCRdb stores just in-frame clones and leaves some out. This repertoire shows over 50,000 clones, 80% to 95% found once; its top ten account for 5.3%. This clone was recorded once. Its antigen is currently unknown. The rearrangement joins TRBV28 to TRBJ1-1; D might be TRBD1 (5 bases). The TCR originated in a man between 18 and 35 years old in good health and CMV-seropositive. The sequenced material came from PBMCs. The CDR3 loop is CASSRGEPNTEAFF. The DNA of the CDR3 is TGTGCCAGCAGTCGGGGGGAACCCAACACTGAAGCTTTCTTT. Using reference TRBV28 and TRBJ1-1 for the parts outside the CDR3, the full variable domain is DVKVTQSSRYLVKRTGEKVFLECVQDMDHENMFWYRQDPGLGLRLIYFSYDVKMKEKGDIPEGYSVSREKKERFSLILESASTNQTSMYLCASSRGEPNTEAFFGQGTRLTVV.